These T cell receptor beta chains were read from a single sample in a study of T cell responses to AZD1222 COVID-19 vaccine. Some clones are missing from TCRdb's copy, which holds only in-frame ones; the method was immunoSEQ multiplex PCR. The table lists about 150,000 clones, about nine tenths of them singletons. Sample: peripheral blood, taken 28 days after the second AZD1222 dose. The receptor set was obtained from an adult who received the AZD1222 COVID-19 vaccine. CDR3s leave out the opening cysteine and the closing phenylalanine or tryptophan.

TRBV27	TRBJ1-2	ASTSPGAGYGYT
TRBV5-5	TRBJ1-3	ASSLAGDSGNTIY
TRBV3-1/TRBV3-2	TRBJ1-3	ASSDRVDTIY
TRBV5-3	TRBJ1-3	ARSGGQGAVLRSGNTIY
TRBV28	TRBJ2-7	ASSRTVIYEQY
TRBV4-1	TRBJ1-2	ASSQRTDNYGYT
TRBV2	TRBJ2-7	ASSDRTSGVSYEQY
TRBV7-9	TRBJ2-2	ASSPNPGQGAVGELF
TRBV6-1	TRBJ1-5	ASSEIRVGGQPQH
TRBV4-1	TRBJ2-5	ASSQDLRTGNGPETQY
TRBV9	TRBJ1-2	ASSVDGSSGYT
TRBV10-3	TRBJ2-3	ATQQTGKADTQY
TRBV7-6	TRBJ1-1	ASSLTGGSNTEAF
TRBV5-1	TRBJ2-1	ASSLGALAAYNEQF
TRBV9	TRBJ2-3	ASSATGLGTDTQY
TRBV6-5	TRBJ1-5	ASRGGQGQNQPQH
TRBV25-1	TRBJ2-1	ASSDGGGPTHNEQF
TRBV9	TRBJ1-3	ASSVGQGSYSGNTIY
TRBV5-4	TRBJ2-3	ASSLRQGADTQY
TRBV29-1	TRBJ2-2	SVDAVGNTGELF
TRBV24-1	TRBJ2-2	ATSDKVFGLSERTGELF
TRBV12-3/TRBV12-4	TRBJ1-5	ASSRGGPQH
TRBV20-1	TRBJ2-7	SAPKSYEQY
TRBV6-1	TRBJ1-3	ASSEPAGADTIY
TRBV10-3	TRBJ1-6	AISRDRENSYNSPLH
TRBV4-1	TRBJ1-4	ASSQDAPRVGEKLF
TRBV28	TRBJ2-7	ASTPVAVSSYEQY
TRBV7-2	TRBJ1-1	ASSSGTGGAHTEAF
TRBV19	TRBJ1-5	ASSGTGSQPQH
TRBV5-4	TRBJ2-5	ASSLEEGVRETQY
TRBV5-4	TRBJ2-1	ASSLFGSGGYNEQF
TRBV10-2	TRBJ1-6	ASKRDYNSPLH
TRBV29-1	TRBJ2-1	SVGRVNNEQF
TRBV19	TRBJ2-2	ASSMGGEPGPGELF
TRBV11-2	TRBJ2-3	ASSQSILSTDTQY